This T cell receptor beta chain was retrieved from a study of T cell responses to AZD1222 COVID-19 vaccine. Notes on this clone: Its antigen remains unidentified.

Study-wide results and limits: Nearly half of the spike-specific TCRs reportedly recognize variant regions that carry no mutations. Spike-wide coverage was observed for vaccine-associated CD4 TCRs, with dominant responses at 160-218 and 743-854. Mostly white British, mostly female donors; authors suggested clonal diversity may be underestimated. Only a handful of AZD1222 recipients were seropositive at baseline.

Generated by immunoSEQ multiplex PCR, the TCRdb table keeps only in-frame clones and is missing some. The sample yields around 99,000 clones, more than 70% seen once. The CDR3 runs 13 residues. V shed 6 bases and J 2 bases; nucleotides not matched to a gene: 2. Germline V CDR1 and CDR2: KGHSH, LQKENI. The V gene is TRBV18, the J gene TRBJ2-3, with TRBD1 matching 7 bases. The clonotype originates from an adult in good health. The sample consisted of peripheral blood, taken on day 0 of AZD1222 vaccination. CDR3 residues: CASSGQTTDTQYF. Written as DNA, the CDR3 is TGTGCCAGCTCGGGACAGACCACAGATACGCAGTATTTT.